These T cell receptor beta chains were read from a single sample in a study of T cell responses to AZD1222 COVID-19 vaccine. The data were produced by immunoSEQ multiplex PCR, yet TCRdb's version contains in-frame clones alone and is incomplete. The sample lists about 130,000 clones, 80% to 95% occurring once. The source material was peripheral blood, sampled 28 days after the second AZD1222 dose. These receptor sequences come from an adult who received the AZD1222 COVID-19 vaccine. The CDR3 runs from the conserved cysteine through the conserved F or W. The D gene is left open where the match is weak. Some rows mark clone size as missing; the rest say once, few, many or name a class of expanded clone.

d_call j_call clone_size v_call cdr3_aa cdr3_nt
NA TRBJ1-3 NA TRBV7-2 CASSLIAVSSGNTIYF TGTGCCAGCAGCTTAATAGCGGTGAGCTCTGGAAACACCATATATTTT
TRBD2 TRBJ2-5 NA TRBV7-6 CASSHGLAGVSETQYF TGTGCCAGCAGCCACGGACTAGCGGGAGTCTCAGAGACCCAGTACTTC
TRBD1 TRBJ1-1 NA TRBV19 CASSTDRGAGNTEAFF TGTGCCAGTAGTACCGACAGGGGCGCGGGGAACACTGAAGCTTTCTTT
NA TRBJ2-1 NA TRBV4-3 CASSQDSAGTGGEQFF TGCGCCAGCAGCCAAGATTCAGCCGGGACTGGGGGTGAGCAGTTCTTC
NA TRBJ1-1 few TRBV7-3 CASSWGPNTEAFF TGTGCCAGCAGCTGGGGACCGAACACTGAAGCTTTCTTT
NA TRBJ1-4 NA TRBV27 CASSFGPSEEKLFF TGTGCCAGCAGTTTTGGTCCCTCGGAGGAAAAACTGTTTTTT
NA TRBJ2-2 NA TRBV27 CASSLHPPRGADTGELFF TGTGCCAGCAGTCTCCATCCACCCAGGGGGGCGGACACCGGGGAGCTGTTTTTT
NA TRBJ1-2 NA TRBV11-2 CASSLGNYGYTF TGTGCCAGCAGCTTAGGGAACTATGGCTACACCTTC
TRBD1 TRBJ1-2 NA TRBV12-5 CASVPSQGQRGYGYTF TGTGCTAGTGTTCCAAGCCAGGGACAGCGAGGGTATGGCTACACCTTC
NA TRBJ1-1 NA TRBV18 CASSPDQLRNTEAFF TGTGCCAGCTCACCCGACCAACTCAGGAACACTGAAGCTTTCTTT
NA TRBJ2-1 NA TRBV20-1 CSASPYNEQFF TGCAGTGCCTCCCCCTACAATGAGCAGTTCTTC
NA TRBJ1-2 NA TRBV7-2 CASSHQGGYGYTF TGTGCCAGCAGCCATCAGGGAGGCTATGGCTACACCTTC
NA TRBJ1-1 NA TRBV6-5 CASSSPGRGNTEAFF TGTGCCAGCAGTTCACCGGGGAGGGGGAACACTGAAGCTTTCTTT
TRBD2 TRBJ2-3 NA TRBV2 CASSAGLAATDTQYF TGTGCCAGCAGTGCCGGACTAGCGGCCACAGATACGCAGTATTTT
NA TRBJ1-1 NA TRBV6-1 CASSEWGDTEAFF TGTGCCAGCAGTGAATGGGGGGACACTGAAGCTTTCTTT
NA TRBJ2-2 once TRBV7-3 CASSLRSGVNTGELFF TGTGCCAGCAGCTTAAGGTCCGGGGTGAACACCGGGGAGCTGTTTTTT
NA TRBJ1-5 NA TRBV6-5 CASGWGQSSNQPQHF TGTGCCAGCGGGTGGGGCCAGAGTAGCAATCAGCCCCAGCATTTT
TRBD2 TRBJ2-1 NA TRBV28 CASSLGLAGVDEQFF TGTGCCAGCAGTTTAGGACTAGCGGGAGTAGATGAGCAGTTCTTC
NA TRBJ2-7 NA TRBV3-1/TRBV3-2 CASSQVASSSYEQYF TGTGCCAGCAGCCAAGTGGCTAGCAGCTCCTACGAGCAGTACTTC
NA TRBJ1-1 NA TRBV18 CASSPAGGTEAFF TGTGCCAGCTCACCAGCGGGGGGCACTGAAGCTTTCTTT
TRBD1 TRBJ1-1 NA TRBV4-2 CASSLSPRGPSEAFF TGTGCCAGCAGCCTATCCCCCAGGGGGCCAAGTGAAGCTTTCTTT
TRBD1 TRBJ1-2 NA TRBV4-3 CASSQLGQGYGYTF TGCGCCAGCAGCCAGTTGGGACAGGGCTATGGCTACACCTTC
TRBD1 TRBJ1-3 NA TRBV18 CASSPGQGVNTIYF TGTGCCAGCTCACCCGGACAGGGAGTAAACACCATATATTTT
NA TRBJ1-1 NA TRBV12-2 CASRPGRDRAGDTEAFF TGTGCAAGTCGCCCCGGGCGGGACAGGGCTGGGGACACTGAAGCTTTCTTT
NA TRBJ1-2 NA TRBV3-1/TRBV3-2 CASSQDDGQGYGYTF TGTGCCAGCAGCCAAGATGATGGGCAGGGGTATGGCTACACCTTC
TRBD1 TRBJ1-5 once TRBV10-3 CAISEGQGGNQPQHF TGTGCCATCAGTGAGGGACAGGGGGGGAATCAGCCCCAGCATTTT